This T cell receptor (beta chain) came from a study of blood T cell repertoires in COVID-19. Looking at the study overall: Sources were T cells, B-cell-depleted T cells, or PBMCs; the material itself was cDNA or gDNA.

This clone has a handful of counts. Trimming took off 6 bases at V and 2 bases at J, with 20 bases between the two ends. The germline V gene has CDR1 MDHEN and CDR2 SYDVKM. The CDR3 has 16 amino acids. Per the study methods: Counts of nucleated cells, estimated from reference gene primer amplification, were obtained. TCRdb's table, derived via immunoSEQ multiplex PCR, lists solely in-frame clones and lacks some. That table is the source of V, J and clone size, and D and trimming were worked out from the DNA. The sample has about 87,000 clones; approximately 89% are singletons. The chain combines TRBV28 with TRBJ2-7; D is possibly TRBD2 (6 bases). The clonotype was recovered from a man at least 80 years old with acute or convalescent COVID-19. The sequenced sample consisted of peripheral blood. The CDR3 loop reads CASSFAGRQGPYEQYF. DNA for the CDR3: TGTGCCAGCAGCTTTGCTGGGAGGCAGGGCCCCTACGAGCAGTACTTC.